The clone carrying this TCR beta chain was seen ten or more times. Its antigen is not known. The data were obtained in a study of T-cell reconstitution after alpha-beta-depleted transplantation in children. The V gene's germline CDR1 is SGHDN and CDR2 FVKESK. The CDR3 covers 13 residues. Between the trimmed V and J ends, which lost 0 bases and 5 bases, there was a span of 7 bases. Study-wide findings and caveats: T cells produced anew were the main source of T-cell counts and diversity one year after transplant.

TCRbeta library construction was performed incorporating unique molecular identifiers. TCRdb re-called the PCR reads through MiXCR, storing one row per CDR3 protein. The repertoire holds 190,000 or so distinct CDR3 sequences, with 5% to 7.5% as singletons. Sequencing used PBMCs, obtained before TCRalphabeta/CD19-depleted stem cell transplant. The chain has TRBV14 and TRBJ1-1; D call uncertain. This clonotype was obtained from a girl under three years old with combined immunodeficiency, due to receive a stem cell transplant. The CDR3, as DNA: TGTGCCAGCAGCCAAGACGGGGAGACTGAAGCTTTCTTT. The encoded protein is CASSQDGETEAFF.